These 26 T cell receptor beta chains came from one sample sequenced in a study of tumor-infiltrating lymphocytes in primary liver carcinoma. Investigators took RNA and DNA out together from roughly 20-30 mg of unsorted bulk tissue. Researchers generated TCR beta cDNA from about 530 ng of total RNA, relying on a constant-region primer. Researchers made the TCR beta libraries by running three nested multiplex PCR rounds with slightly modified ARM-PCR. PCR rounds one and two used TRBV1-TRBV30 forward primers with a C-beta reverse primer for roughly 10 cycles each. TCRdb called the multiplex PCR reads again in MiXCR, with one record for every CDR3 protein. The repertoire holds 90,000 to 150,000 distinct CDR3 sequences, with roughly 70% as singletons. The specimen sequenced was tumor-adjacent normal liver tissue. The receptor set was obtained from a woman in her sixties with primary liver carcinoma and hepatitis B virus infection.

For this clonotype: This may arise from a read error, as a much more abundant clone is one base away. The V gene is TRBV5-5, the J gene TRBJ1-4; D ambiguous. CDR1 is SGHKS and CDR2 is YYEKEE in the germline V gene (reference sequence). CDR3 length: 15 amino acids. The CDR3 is CAGSPSVQSNEKLFF. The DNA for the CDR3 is TGTGCCGGCAGCCCATCGGTCCAGAGTAATGAAAAACTGTTTTTT.

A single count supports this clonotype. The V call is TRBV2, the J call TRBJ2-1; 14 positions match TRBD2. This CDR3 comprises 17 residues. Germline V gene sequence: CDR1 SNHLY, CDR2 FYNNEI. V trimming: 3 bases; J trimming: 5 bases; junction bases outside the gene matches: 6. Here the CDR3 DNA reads TGTGCCAGCAGTGATAGCGGACTAGCGGGAGGCCACAATGAGCAGTTCTTC. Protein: CASSDSGLAGGHNEQFF.

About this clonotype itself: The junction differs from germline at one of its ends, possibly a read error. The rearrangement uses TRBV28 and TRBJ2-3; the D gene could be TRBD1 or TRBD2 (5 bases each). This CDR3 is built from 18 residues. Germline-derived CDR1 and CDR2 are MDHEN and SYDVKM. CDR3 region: CVSSLTPQGRGSTDTQYF. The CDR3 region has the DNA TGTGTCAGCAGTTTGACGCCCCAGGGACGGGGCAGCACAGATACGCAGTATTTT.

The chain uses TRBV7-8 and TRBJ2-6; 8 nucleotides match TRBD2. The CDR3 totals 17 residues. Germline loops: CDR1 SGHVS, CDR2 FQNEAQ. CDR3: CSSSISGARPGANVLTF. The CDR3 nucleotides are TGTTCTAGCAGTATTAGCGGGGCCAGGCCTGGGGCCAACGTCCTGACTTTC.

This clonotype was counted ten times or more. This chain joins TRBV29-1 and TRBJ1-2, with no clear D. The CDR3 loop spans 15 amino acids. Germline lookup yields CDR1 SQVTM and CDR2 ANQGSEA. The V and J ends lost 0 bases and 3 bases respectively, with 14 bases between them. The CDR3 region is CSVEEVRTVDYGYTF. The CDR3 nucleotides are TGCAGCGTTGAAGAGGTCAGGACGGTCGACTATGGCTACACCTTC.

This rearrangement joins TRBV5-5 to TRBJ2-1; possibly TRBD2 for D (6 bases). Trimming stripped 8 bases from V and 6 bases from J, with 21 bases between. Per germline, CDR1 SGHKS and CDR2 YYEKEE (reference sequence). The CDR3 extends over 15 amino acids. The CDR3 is CASSVRGAETNEQFF. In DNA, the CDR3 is TGTGCCAGTAGCGTGCGCGGGGCTGAAACCAATGAGCAGTTCTTC.

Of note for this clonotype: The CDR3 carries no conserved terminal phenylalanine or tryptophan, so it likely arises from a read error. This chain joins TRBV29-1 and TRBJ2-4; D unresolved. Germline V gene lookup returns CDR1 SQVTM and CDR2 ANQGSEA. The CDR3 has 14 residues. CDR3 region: CSVASSLWENIQYL. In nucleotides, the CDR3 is TGCAGCGTAGCGAGCTCCCTCTGGGAAAATATTCAGTACCTC.

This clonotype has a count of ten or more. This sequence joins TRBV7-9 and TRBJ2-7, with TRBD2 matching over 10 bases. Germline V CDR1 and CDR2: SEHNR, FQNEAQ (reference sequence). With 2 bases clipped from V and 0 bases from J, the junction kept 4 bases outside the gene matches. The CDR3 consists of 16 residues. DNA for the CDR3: TGTGCCAGCAGCTTACCTAGCGGGAGTATCTCCTACGAGCAGTACTTC. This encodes CASSLPSGSISYEQYF.

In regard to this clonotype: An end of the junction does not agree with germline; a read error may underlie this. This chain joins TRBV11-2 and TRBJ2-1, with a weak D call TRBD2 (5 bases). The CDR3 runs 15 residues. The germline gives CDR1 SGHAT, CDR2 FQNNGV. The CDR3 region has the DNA TGTGCTAGCAGCTTAGTTCCGGGGTCCTACAATGAGCTGTTCTTC. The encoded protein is CASSLVPGSYNELFF.

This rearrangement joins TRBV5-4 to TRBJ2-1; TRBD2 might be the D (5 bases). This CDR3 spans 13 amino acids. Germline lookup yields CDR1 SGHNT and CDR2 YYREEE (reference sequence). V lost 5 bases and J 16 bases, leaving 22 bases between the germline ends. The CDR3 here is CASRGEQRNGHFF. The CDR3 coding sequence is TGTGCCAGCAGGGGAGAGCAACGCAATGGGCACTTCTTC.

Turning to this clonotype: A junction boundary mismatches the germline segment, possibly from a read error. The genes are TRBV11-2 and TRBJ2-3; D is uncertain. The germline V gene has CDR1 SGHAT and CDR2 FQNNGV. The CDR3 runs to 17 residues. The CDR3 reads CASNLGPSRAITDTQYF. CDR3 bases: TGTGCCAGCAACTTAGGGCCTAGTCGGGCTATCACAGATACGCAGTATTTT.

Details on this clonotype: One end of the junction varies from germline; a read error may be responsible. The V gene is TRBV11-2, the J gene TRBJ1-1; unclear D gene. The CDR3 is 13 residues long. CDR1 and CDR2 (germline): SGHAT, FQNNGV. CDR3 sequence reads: CANSLTRDTEALF. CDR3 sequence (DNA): TGTGCCAACAGCTTAACCAGAGATACTGAAGCTTTGTTT.

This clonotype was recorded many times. CDR3 in DNA: TGTGCCAGCAGTTTCGGATTTGGCGGGGGGGGCCCAGATACGCAGTATTTT. This codes for CASSFGFGGGGPDTQYF. The J gene is TRBJ2-3, the V gene TRBV12-3 or TRBV12-4; TRBD2 matches at 9 bases. Trimming took 3 bases from V and 4 from J; bases not matched to a gene: 11. The CDR3 totals 17 residues.

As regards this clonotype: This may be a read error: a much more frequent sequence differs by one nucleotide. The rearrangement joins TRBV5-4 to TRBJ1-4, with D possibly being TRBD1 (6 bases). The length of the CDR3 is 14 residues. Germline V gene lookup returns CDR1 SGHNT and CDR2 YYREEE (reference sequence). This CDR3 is CASGLQGLNEKLFF. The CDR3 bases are TGTGCCAGCGGCTTACAGGGACTTAATGAAAAACTGTTTTTT.

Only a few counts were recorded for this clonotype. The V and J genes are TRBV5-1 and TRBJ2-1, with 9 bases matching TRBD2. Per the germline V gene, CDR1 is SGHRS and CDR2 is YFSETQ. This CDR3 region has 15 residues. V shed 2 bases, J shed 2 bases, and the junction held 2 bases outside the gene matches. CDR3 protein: CASSFLAGTYNEQFF. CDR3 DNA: TGCGCCAGCAGCTTCCTAGCGGGGACCTACAATGAGCAGTTCTTC.

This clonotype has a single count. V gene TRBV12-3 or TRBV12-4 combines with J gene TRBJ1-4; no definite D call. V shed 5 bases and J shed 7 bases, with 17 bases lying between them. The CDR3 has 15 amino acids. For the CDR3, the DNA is TGTGCCAGCAGTCTCCCGAGGAGAACGAGTGAAAAACTGTTTTTT. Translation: CASSLPRRTSEKLFF.

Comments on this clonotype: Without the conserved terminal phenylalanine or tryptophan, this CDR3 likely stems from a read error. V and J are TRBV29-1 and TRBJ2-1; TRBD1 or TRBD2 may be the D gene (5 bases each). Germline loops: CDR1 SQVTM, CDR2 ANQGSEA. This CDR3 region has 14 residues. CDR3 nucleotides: TGCAGCTTTGAATACCTAGCAGGGACGCATGAGCAGTTCTTA. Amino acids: CSFEYLAGTHEQFL.

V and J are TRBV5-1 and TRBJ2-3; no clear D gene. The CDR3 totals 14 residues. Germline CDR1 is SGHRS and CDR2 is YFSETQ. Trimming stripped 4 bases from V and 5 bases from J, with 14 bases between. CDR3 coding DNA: TGCGCCAGCAGCACCTCGTTAGAACGAGATACGCAGTATTTT. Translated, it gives CASSTSLERDTQYF.

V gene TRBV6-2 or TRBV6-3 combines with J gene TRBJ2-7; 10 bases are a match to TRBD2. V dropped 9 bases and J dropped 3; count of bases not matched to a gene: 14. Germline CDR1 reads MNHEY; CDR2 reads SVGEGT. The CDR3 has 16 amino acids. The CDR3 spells CARSRSSGRVYYEQYF. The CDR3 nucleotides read TGTGCCAGGAGTCGATCGAGCGGGAGGGTCTACTACGAGCAGTACTTC.

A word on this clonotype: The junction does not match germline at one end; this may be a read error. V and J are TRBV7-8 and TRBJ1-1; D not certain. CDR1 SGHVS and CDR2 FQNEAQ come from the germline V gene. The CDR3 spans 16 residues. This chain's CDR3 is CASSFLGGNPNTEAFF. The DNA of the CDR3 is TGTGCCAGTAGCTTTTTGGGAGGGAACCCGAACACTGAAGCTTTCTTT.

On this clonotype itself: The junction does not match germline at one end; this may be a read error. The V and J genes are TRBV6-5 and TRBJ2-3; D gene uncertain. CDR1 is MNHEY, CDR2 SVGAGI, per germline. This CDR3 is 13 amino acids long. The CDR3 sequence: CAGSHPNSRLQYF. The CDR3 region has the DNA TGTGCCGGCAGTCACCCTAACTCTCGGCTGCAGTATTTT.

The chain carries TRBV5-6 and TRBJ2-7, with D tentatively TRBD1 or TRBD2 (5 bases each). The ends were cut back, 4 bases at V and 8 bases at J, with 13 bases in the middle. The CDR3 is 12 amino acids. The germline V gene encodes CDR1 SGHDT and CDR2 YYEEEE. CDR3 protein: CASSEGTGQQYF. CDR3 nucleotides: TGTGCCAGCAGCGAGGGGACGGGGCAGCAGTACTTC.

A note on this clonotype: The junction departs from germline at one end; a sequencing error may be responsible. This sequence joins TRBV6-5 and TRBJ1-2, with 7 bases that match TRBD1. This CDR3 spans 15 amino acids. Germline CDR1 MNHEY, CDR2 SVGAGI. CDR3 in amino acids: CTSTQKLTGTGGCTF. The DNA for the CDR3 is TGTACCAGTACCCAGAAGTTGACAGGGACGGGTGGCTGCACCTTC.

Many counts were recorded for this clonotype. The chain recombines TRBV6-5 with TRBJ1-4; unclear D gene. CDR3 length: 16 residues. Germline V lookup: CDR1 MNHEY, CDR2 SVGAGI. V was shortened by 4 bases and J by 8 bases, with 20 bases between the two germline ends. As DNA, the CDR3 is TGTGCCAGCAGTTCTGCCGAACAGTCCTCCCTAGAAAAACTGTTTTTT. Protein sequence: CASSSAEQSSLEKLFF.

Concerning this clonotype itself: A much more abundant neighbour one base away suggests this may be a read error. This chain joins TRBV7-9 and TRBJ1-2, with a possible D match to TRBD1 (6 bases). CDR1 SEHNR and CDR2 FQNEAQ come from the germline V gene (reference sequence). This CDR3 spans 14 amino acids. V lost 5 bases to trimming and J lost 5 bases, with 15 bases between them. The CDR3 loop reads CASSIDRTVYGYTF. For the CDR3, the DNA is TGTGCCAGCAGCATTGACCGGACAGTATATGGCTACACCTTC.

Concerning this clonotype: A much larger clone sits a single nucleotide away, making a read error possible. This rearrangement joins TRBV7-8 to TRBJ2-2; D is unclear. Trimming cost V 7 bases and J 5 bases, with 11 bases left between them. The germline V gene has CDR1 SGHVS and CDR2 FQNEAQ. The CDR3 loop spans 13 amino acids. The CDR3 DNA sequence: TGTGCCAGCATCTCTGTTCATACCGGGGAGCTGTTTTTT. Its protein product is CASISVHTGELFF.